Listed below are T cell receptor beta chains from one sample, sequenced in a study of cytomegalovirus exposure and HLA in healthy donors. Data came from immunoSEQ multiplex PCR; TCRdb stores just in-frame clones and leaves some out. This sample has approximately 100,000 clones, with over 70% found just once. Sequenced: PBMCs. These receptors were obtained from a woman aged 40 to 50 in good health and CMV-seronegative. The CDR3 runs from the conserved cysteine through the conserved F or W. D genes are given only for firm matches. A clone size is listed for some rows: how often the clone was seen (once, few, many), or a class if it is expanded.

TRBD1	few	TRBV6-5	TRBJ2-7	CASSPRGLWSYEQYF	TGTGCCAGCAGTCCCAGGGGGCTGTGGTCCTACGAGCAGTACTTC
NA	NA	TRBV27	TRBJ2-5	CASSFSRGAQETQYF	TGTGCCAGCAGTTTTTCACGGGGGGCCCAAGAGACCCAGTACTTC
NA	NA	TRBV27	TRBJ2-3	CASRGANTDTQYF	TGTGCCAGCAGGGGGGCTAACACAGATACGCAGTATTTT
TRBD1	NA	TRBV27	TRBJ1-5	CASSLDRGNQPQHF	TGTGCCAGCAGCTTAGACAGGGGCAATCAGCCCCAGCATTTT
NA	NA	TRBV4-1	TRBJ2-7	CASSLRGATYEQYF	TGCGCCAGCAGCCTCCGGGGGGCAACCTACGAGCAGTACTTC
TRBD2	NA	TRBV7-2	TRBJ2-2	CASSYTSGGRRTGELFF	TGTGCCAGCAGTTATACTAGCGGGGGTCGGCGTACCGGGGAGCTGTTTTTT
TRBD2	NA	TRBV5-1	TRBJ2-2	CASSLAGGDYTGELFF	TGCGCCAGCAGCTTGGCCGGGGGGGATTACACCGGGGAGCTGTTTTTT
NA	NA	TRBV5-6	TRBJ1-3	CASGDRGGNTIYF	TGTGCCAGTGGTGACCGGGGTGGAAACACCATATATTTT
TRBD2	NA	TRBV7-9	TRBJ2-3	CASSLLGGGGRTDTQYF	TGTGCCAGCAGCTTACTTGGCGGGGGGGGACGCACAGATACGCAGTATTTT
TRBD1	NA	TRBV14	TRBJ2-7	CASSQQVGTGRGEQYF	TGTGCCAGCAGCCAACAGGTCGGGACAGGGCGAGGAGAGCAGTACTTC
NA	NA	TRBV5-4	TRBJ1-2	CASRGTDYGYTF	TGTGCCAGCAGAGGGACTGACTATGGCTACACCTTC
TRBD1	NA	TRBV5-4	TRBJ1-1	CAFSGGVETEAFF	TGTGCCTTCTCAGGGGGCGTAGAGACTGAAGCTTTCTTT
NA	NA	TRBV5-1	TRBJ1-1	CASSLAHNTEAFF	TGCGCCAGCAGCTTGGCCCATAACACTGAAGCTTTCTTT
NA	NA	TRBV7-3	TRBJ1-2	CASSPTPRQVMPNHYGYTF	TGTGCCAGCAGCCCTACTCCCCGACAGGTCATGCCCAATCACTATGGCTACACCTTC
TRBD1	NA	TRBV27	TRBJ2-7	CASSLGTGLYEQYF	TGTGCCAGCAGTTTAGGGACAGGGCTATACGAGCAGTACTTC
NA	NA	TRBV7-8	TRBJ1-5	CASSLGARQPQHF	TGTGCCAGCAGCTTAGGAGCCAGGCAGCCCCAGCATTTT
NA	few	TRBV4-2	TRBJ1-1	CASSQEPLGEAFF	TGTGCCAGCAGCCAAGAACCCCTCGGGGAAGCTTTCTTT
TRBD1	NA	TRBV28	TRBJ1-2	CASSSGQGNYGYTF	TGTGCCAGCAGTTCAGGACAGGGAAACTATGGCTACACCTTC
NA	NA	TRBV19	TRBJ1-5	CASSQGPIQPQHF	TGTGCCAGTAGTCAGGGGCCGATTCAGCCCCAGCATTTT
TRBD1	few	TRBV5-1	TRBJ1-4	CASSFDRGINEKLFF	TGCGCCAGCAGCTTTGACAGGGGGATTAATGAAAAACTGTTTTTT
NA	NA	TRBV25-1	TRBJ1-5	CASSEPGSDPQHF	TGTGCCAGCAGTGAGCCGGGGTCCGATCCCCAGCATTTT
NA	NA	TRBV7-6	TRBJ1-2	CASSLAEALWSHGYTF	TGTGCCAGCAGCTTAGCGGAGGCCCTATGGTCCCATGGCTACACCTTC
NA	few	TRBV7-9	TRBJ2-3	CASMGRSTDTQYF	TGTGCCAGCATGGGGCGTAGCACAGATACGCAGTATTTT
TRBD2	NA	TRBV30	TRBJ2-5	CAWRRGSGGAQETQYF	TGTGCCTGGAGACGAGGTAGCGGGGGGGCACAAGAGACCCAGTACTTC
TRBD1	NA	TRBV5-4	TRBJ1-1	CASSPGQGGIKKAFF	TGTGCCAGCAGCCCGGGGCAGGGGGGTATCAAAAAAGCTTTCTTT
TRBD1	NA	TRBV9	TRBJ2-7	CASSGAYGTEGEQYF	TGTGCCAGCAGCGGAGCCTATGGGACAGAGGGCGAGCAGTACTTC
TRBD1	NA	TRBV4-1	TRBJ1-3	CASSRGQGENTIYF	TGCGCCAGCAGCAGGGGACAGGGAGAAAACACCATATATTTT
NA	NA	TRBV15	TRBJ1-2	CATINDKGGYGYTF	TGTGCCACCATTAATGATAAGGGGGGGTATGGCTACACCTTC
TRBD1	NA	TRBV5-5	TRBJ1-2	CASSSAPDRVSYGYTF	TGTGCCAGCAGCTCCGCTCCGGACAGGGTGAGCTATGGCTACACCTTC
NA	NA	TRBV19	TRBJ1-5	CASSIGRASGNQPQHF	TGTGCCAGTAGTATAGGGCGGGCATCGGGCAATCAGCCCCAGCATTTT
TRBD2	NA	TRBV6-5	TRBJ2-1	CASRNLAGAVEQFF	TGTGCCAGCAGGAACCTAGCGGGGGCTGTAGAGCAGTTCTTC
NA	NA	TRBV7-6	TRBJ2-7	CASSLAGNSGHEQYF	TGTGCCAGCAGCTTAGCGGGCAATTCAGGCCACGAGCAGTACTTC
TRBD2	few	TRBV5-1	TRBJ2-7	CASSLAPAGEYEQYF	TGCGCCAGCAGCTTGGCCCCAGCGGGGGAATACGAGCAGTACTTC
TRBD1	NA	TRBV7-9	TRBJ1-4	CASSYQSTGVNEKLFF	TGTGCCAGCAGCTATCAATCTACAGGGGTTAATGAAAAACTGTTTTTT
TRBD1	few	TRBV19	TRBJ1-4	CASTQGARTNEKLFF	TGTGCCAGTACACAGGGGGCTCGGACTAATGAAAAACTGTTTTTT
NA	once	TRBV5-1	TRBJ2-7	CASADQGGNYEQYF	TGCGCCAGCGCCGACCAGGGGGGCAATTACGAGCAGTACTTC
NA	NA	TRBV20-1	TRBJ1-1	CSNRRNTEAFF	TGCAGTAACAGGAGGAACACTGAAGCTTTCTTT
TRBD2	few	TRBV5-4	TRBJ2-1	CASSREGLALNEQFF	TGTGCCAGCAGTCGTGAGGGACTAGCGCTCAATGAGCAGTTCTTC
NA	NA	TRBV5-5	TRBJ2-7	CASSSPDRSSYEQYF	TGTGCCAGCAGCTCACCTGACAGGAGCTCCTACGAGCAGTACTTC
TRBD2	few	TRBV4-2	TRBJ2-7	CASSQEGAGGSYEQYF	TGTGCCAGCAGCCAAGAAGGGGCGGGGGGGTCCTACGAGCAGTACTTC
TRBD1	NA	TRBV9	TRBJ1-2	CASSTMRWDRGRVDLGYTF	TGTGCCAGCAGCACTATGCGCTGGGACAGGGGGCGCGTTGATTTAGGCTACACCTTC
NA	NA	TRBV5-1	TRBJ1-1	CASSQGLDTEAFF	TGTGCCAGCAGCCAGGGTCTGGACACTGAAGCTTTCTTT
TRBD2	once	TRBV13	TRBJ2-7	CASSVGASGGTYEQYF	TGTGCCAGCAGCGTCGGGGCTAGCGGGGGGACCTACGAGCAGTACTTC
TRBD2	NA	TRBV7-9	TRBJ2-7	CASSPGAGVWEQYF	TGTGCCAGCAGCCCCGGAGCGGGGGTGTGGGAGCAGTACTTC
TRBD2	NA	TRBV10-3	TRBJ2-5	CAISDLAGEVGETQYF	TGTGCCATCAGTGACTTAGCGGGGGAGGTGGGAGAGACCCAGTACTTC
NA	once	TRBV5-4	TRBJ1-2	CASSLDDSYYGYTF	TGTGCCAGCAGCTTGGATGACAGCTACTATGGCTACACCTTC
NA	NA	TRBV5-1	TRBJ2-5	CASSPGGDPLKTQYF	TGCGCCAGCAGCCCCGGAGGGGACCCCTTAAAGACCCAGTACTTC
NA	NA	TRBV27	TRBJ2-3	CASSSFIPDTQYF	TGTGCCAGCAGTTCGTTTATTCCCGATACGCAGTATTTT